This TCR beta chain was observed in a study of CD4 T cells in relation to SARS-CoV-2 and coronaviruses. Looking at the study overall: The HLA restriction of the shared crossreactive spike epitopes was mapped.

Before the COVID-19 pandemic, during about 2010-2018, CD4+ T cells were taken from unexposed donors. The cells were cultured for 9 to 11 days before CD4+ T cells were isolated. Cells permitting, SARS-CoV-2 S/N and four cold-coronavirus spikes were tested on unexposed-donor CD4+ T cells. TCRdb keeps only in-frame clones here, not all; method: immunoSEQ multiplex PCR. The table shows some 26,000 clones, with over 70% occurring only once. Points on this clone: What it binds is unknown.

The germline V gene has CDR1 LNHDA and CDR2 SQIVND (reference sequence). The V and J ends lost 3 bases and 8 bases respectively, with 13 bases between them. The CDR3 covers 13 residues. The chain carries TRBV19 and TRBJ1-2, with TRBD1 as a possible D gene (5 bases). Sequences were obtained from CD4+ T cells from PBMCs, cultured in vitro. This clonotype originated in a human donor in good health. CDR3 nucleotides: TGTGCCAGTAGTATCATCCAGGGCCGAGGCTACACCTTC. As protein: CASSIIQGRGYTF.